These 25 T cell receptor beta chains were all obtained from the same sample, sequenced in a study of spatial heterogeneity in lung cancer. Noted time point: sample taken at primary tumor resection. Frozen PBMC, nontumor lung or tumor provided whole RNA, which was sequenced unsorted. One entry per CDR3 protein, called by TCRdb with MiXCR from the 5' RACE reads. The table lists around 10,000 distinct CDR3 sequences, nearly 4% of them singletons. This specimen consisted of normal lung tissue next to the tumor, obtained at surgery. The receptors here all came from a male donor with early-stage non-small cell lung cancer.

Many counts were recorded for this clonotype. Found in a library prepared for alpha chains, this beta chain is an off-target read, and its abundance has little meaning. The chain employs TRBV2 and TRBJ1-2; D remains ambiguous. Trimming shortened V by 4 bases and J by 1 base, and 10 bases separated the two germline ends. Germline CDR1 reads SNHLY; CDR2 reads FYNNEI. This CDR3 comprises 14 residues. CDR3 sequence: CASSGTRGNYGYTF. Here the CDR3 DNA reads TGTGCCAGCAGTGGGACCCGGGGTAACTATGGCTACACCTTC.

This clonotype was detected ten times or more. This beta chain is an unintended read in a library built for alpha chains; its size means little. J is TRBJ2-3 and V is TRBV7-2; no reliable D call. Germline-derived CDR1 and CDR2 are SGHTA and FQGNSA. V shed 6 bases and J shed 2 bases, with 6 bases lying between them. CDR3 size: 12 residues. The DNA for the CDR3 is TGTGCCAGCAGTCTTTACACAGATACGCAGTATTTT. Protein product: CASSLYTDTQYF.

This clonotype has a count of ten or more. Because the library targeted alpha chains, this beta chain is an off-target read whose size means little. The V and J genes are TRBV28 and TRBJ2-5; 10 nucleotides line up with TRBD2. The CDR3 runs to 15 residues. J was trimmed by 5 bases and V by 5 bases; bases with no gene match: 8. Looked up from germline, CDR1 is MDHEN and CDR2 is SYDVKM. The CDR3 spells CASSKLAGWSETQYF. In DNA form, the CDR3 reads TGTGCCAGCAGTAAACTAGCGGGGTGGTCCGAGACCCAGTACTTC.

Details on this clonotype: Found in a library prepared for alpha chains, this beta chain is an off-target read, and its abundance has little meaning. This chain uses TRBV7-9 with TRBJ2-7; D possibly corresponds to TRBD2 (5 bases). Germline V lookup: CDR1 SEHNR, CDR2 FQNEAQ (reference sequence). Trimming left V 3 bases short and J 0 bases short, with 12 bases between. The CDR3 has 15 residues. CDR3 nucleotides: TGTGCCAGCAGCTTCGCCGGCGGGCTCTCCTACGAGCAGTACTTC. Encoded protein: CASSFAGGLSYEQYF. The complete variable domain, with remaining parts taken from reference TRBV7-9 and TRBJ2-7, reads DTGVSQNPRHKITKRGQNVTFRCDPISEHNRLYWYRQTLGQGPEFLTYFQNEAQLEKSRLLSDRFSAERPKGSFSTLEIQRTEQGDSAMYLCASSFAGGLSYEQYFGPGTRLTVT.

This clonotype was picked up many times. In a library made to pick up alpha chains, this beta chain is a stray read with a size that means little. The V gene is TRBV5-1, the J gene TRBJ1-6; D not certain. V was pared by 1 base and J by 7 bases, with 9 bases between. The CDR3 runs to 14 residues. The germline gives CDR1 SGHRS, CDR2 YFSETQ. CDR3 in amino acids: CASSLPGVNSPLHF. The DNA of the CDR3 is TGCGCCAGCAGCTTGCCGGGAGTAAATTCACCCCTCCACTTT.

This clonotype is categorized as medium-sized (0.01 to 0.1%). This beta chain was picked up by a library intended for alpha chains and is off target, so its count carries little meaning. The V and J genes are TRBV7-9 and TRBJ2-2; D unclear. The CDR3 contains 14 residues. V was clipped by 6 bases and J by 4 bases, with 12 bases between them. Germline CDR1 reads SEHNR; CDR2 reads FQNEAQ (reference sequence). DNA for the CDR3: TGTGCCAGCAGTCCTGACAAGCCCACCGGGGAGCTGTTTTTT. This translates into CASSPDKPTGELFF. Combining the CDR3 with reference TRBV7-9 and TRBJ2-2 gives the whole variable domain DTGVSQNPRHKITKRGQNVTFRCDPISEHNRLYWYRQTLGQGPEFLTYFQNEAQLEKSRLLSDRFSAERPKGSFSTLEIQRTEQGDSAMYLCASSPDKPTGELFFGEGSRLTVL.

Many counts were recorded for this clonotype. This beta chain turned up in a library designed for alpha chains; as an off-target read, its abundance says little. This rearrangement joins TRBV18 to TRBJ2-2; D may correspond to TRBD1 or TRBD2 (7 bases each). The V and J ends lost 4 bases and 0 bases respectively, with 24 bases between them. There are 20 residues in the CDR3. Germline-derived CDR1 and CDR2 are KGHSH and LQKENI. The CDR3 loop reads CASSRWDSGTSFSNTGELFF. CDR3 nucleotide sequence: TGTGCCAGCTCACGATGGGACAGCGGGACATCCTTTTCGAACACCGGGGAGCTGTTTTTT. The full variable domain, completed using reference TRBV18 and TRBJ2-2, is NAGVMQNPRHLVRRRGQEARLRCSPMKGHSHVYWYRQLPEEGLKFMVYLQKENIIDESGMPKERFSAEFPKEGPSILRIQQVVRGDSAAYFCASSRWDSGTSFSNTGELFFGEGSRLTVL.

This clonotype was detected many times. This beta chain is a stray sequence in a library constructed for alpha chains; its clone size is not meaningful. The rearrangement joins TRBV5-1 to TRBJ1-2; TRBD1 matches at 7 bases. The CDR3 contains 13 residues. Trimming removed 1 base from V and 5 bases from J; junction bases left unmatched: 2. Germline values: CDR1 SGHRS, CDR2 YFSETQ. The DNA of the CDR3 is TGCGCCAGCAGCTTGACAGGGGAGTATGGCTACACCTTC. Translating gives CASSLTGEYGYTF.

This clonotype was picked up many times. This beta chain is an unintended read in a library built for alpha chains; its size means little. The V call is TRBV5-1, the J call TRBJ2-6; D gene unclear. Deletions cut 1 base from V and 3 bases from J, with 14 bases between. Germline values: CDR1 SGHRS, CDR2 YFSETQ. CDR3 length: 17 residues. For the CDR3, the DNA is TGCGCCAGCAGCTTGACGTCTTCACCTGTTGGGGCCAACGTCCTGACTTTC. Its translation: CASSLTSSPVGANVLTF.

This clonotype is medium-sized in the sample. This beta chain slipped into a library made for alpha chains as a stray read, so its size is not meaningful. The V gene is TRBV6-5, the J gene TRBJ2-7; perhaps TRBD1 as D (5 bases). V was shortened by 2 bases and J by 3 bases, with 11 bases between the two germline ends. Germline assignment: CDR1 MNHEY and CDR2 SVGAGI. The CDR3 runs 14 residues. As DNA, the CDR3 is TGTGCCAGCAGTTACGGACACACCAGCTACGAGCAGTACTTC. It yields the protein CASSYGHTSYEQYF.

Ten or more counts support this clonotype. This beta chain is an unintended read in a library built for alpha chains; its size means little. The rearrangement uses TRBV28 and TRBJ1-1; TRBD1 is a possible D gene (6 bases). The V end lost 2 bases, the J end lost 5 bases, and 24 bases lay between the germline ends. Germline-derived CDR1 and CDR2 are MDHEN and SYDVKM. This CDR3 has 18 residues. The CDR3 nucleotides are TGTGCCAGCAGTTTAGGGATGGTGTCAGGGGATCGGGTTACTGAAGCTTTCTTT. Translation: CASSLGMVSGDRVTEAFF. Full variable domain (outside the CDR3, taken from reference TRBV28 and TRBJ1-1): DVKVTQSSRYLVKRTGEKVFLECVQDMDHENMFWYRQDPGLGLRLIYFSYDVKMKEKGDIPEGYSVSREKKERFSLILESASTNQTSMYLCASSLGMVSGDRVTEAFFGQGTRLTVV.

This clonotype showed up many times. Within a library made for alpha chains, this beta chain is off target, and its count is uninformative. The chain carries TRBV5-1 and TRBJ1-6; TRBD1 matches at 9 bases. Per the germline V gene, CDR1 is SGHRS and CDR2 is YFSETQ. J lost 6 bases, V lost 0 bases, and 4 bases had no gene match. The CDR3 runs 16 residues. This chain's CDR3 is CASSLETGGRNSPLHF. The CDR3 DNA sequence: TGCGCCAGCAGCTTGGAGACAGGGGGACGTAATTCACCCCTCCACTTT.

This clonotype is classed as medium-sized (0.01 to 0.1%). As an off-target read in a library built for alpha chains, this beta chain has a frequency of little significance. The chain is built from TRBV28 and TRBJ1-5, with no clear D. Germline V gene sequence: CDR1 MDHEN, CDR2 SYDVKM. Trimming removed 5 bases from V and 5 bases from J, with 7 bases in between. The CDR3 runs to 12 residues. The CDR3 loop reads CASSPRHQPQHF. As DNA, the CDR3 is TGTGCCAGCAGTCCAAGGCATCAGCCCCAGCATTTT.

With regard to this clonotype: This beta chain is an off-target read within a library intended for alpha chains, so its frequency means little. The rearrangement links TRBV3-1 to TRBJ1-6, with TRBD1 as a possible D gene (5 bases). The CDR3 sequence is 15 residues long. Trimming cost V 4 bases and J 7 bases, with 14 bases left between them. CDR1 and CDR2 (germline): LGHDT, YNNKEL (reference sequence). CDR3 amino acids: CASSPEGRINSPLHF. The CDR3 bases are TGTGCCAGCAGCCCCGAGGGACGGATAAATTCACCCCTCCACTTT.

As for this clonotype: Because this beta chain is a stray read in a library intended to capture alpha chains, its abundance should not be given much weight. The chain recombines TRBV7-8 with TRBJ2-3; no firm D call. The V gene lost 5 bases and the J gene lost 4 bases, with 10 bases spanning the gap. Germline V CDR1 and CDR2: SGHVS, FQNEAQ. This CDR3 is built from 13 residues. CDR3 in DNA: TGTGCCAGCAGCCCACCCCAGGCAGATACGCAGTATTTT. Its protein is CASSPPQADTQYF. The full variable domain, completed using reference TRBV7-8 and TRBJ2-3, is GAGVSQSPRYKVAKRGQDVALRCDPISGHVSLFWYQQALGQGPEFLTYFQNEAQLDKSGLPSDRFFAERPEGSVSTLKIQRTQQEDSAVYLCASSPPQADTQYFGPGTRLTVL.

This clonotype was counted ten times or more. The size of this beta chain means little, since it is a stray read in a library made for alpha chains. The rearrangement joins TRBV4-2 to TRBJ2-3, with D unresolved. This CDR3 contains 15 residues. Trimming cost V 1 base and J 0 bases, with 8 bases left between them. Germline values: CDR1 LGHNA, CDR2 YNFKEQ. Here the CDR3 reads CASSQGAVSTDTQYF. The DNA for the CDR3 is TGTGCCAGCAGCCAAGGCGCAGTAAGCACAGATACGCAGTATTTT.

At least ten counts were recorded for this clonotype. The size of this beta chain means little, since it is a stray read in a library made for alpha chains. CDR3 sequence (DNA): TGTGCCAGCAGTGCGACAGGGCGGAGCATTCAGTACTTC. This translates into CASSATGRSIQYF. The rearrangement joins TRBV25-1 to TRBJ2-4, with 7 bases that match TRBD1. Germline CDR1 reads MGHDK; CDR2 reads SYGVNS. With 4 bases clipped from V and 9 bases from J, the junction kept 6 bases outside the gene matches. This CDR3 is 13 amino acids long.

This clonotype was counted only a few times. This beta chain lies outside the target of a library built for alpha chains; its clone size means little. The V and J genes are TRBV20-1 and TRBJ2-1, with 7 bases identical to TRBD2. Germline CDR1 and CDR2: DFQATT and SNEGSKA (reference sequence). J was trimmed by 4 bases and V by 0 bases; bases with no gene match: 6. CDR3 length: 15 residues. The DNA of the CDR3 is TGCAGTGCTAGAGATCTAGAGCGGGGTTACAATGAGCAGTTCTTC. This sequence encodes CSARDLERGYNEQFF.

This clonotype is medium-sized within its sample. Little can be read into the size of this beta chain, an off-target read in a library designed for alpha chains. The CDR3 is CASSGTGKGQPQHF. DNA of the CDR3: TGTGCCAGCAGTGGGACAGGGAAGGGTCAGCCCCAGCATTTT. The J gene is TRBJ1-5, the V gene TRBV25-1, with 8 nucleotides matching TRBD1. The germline V gene encodes CDR1 MGHDK and CDR2 SYGVNS. There are 14 residues in the CDR3. V gave up 4 bases and J gave up 6 bases; unmatched junction bases: 5.

Of note for this clonotype: With the library built for alpha chains, this beta chain is off target and its frequency is not meaningful. The rearrangement joins TRBV4-2 to TRBJ2-7, with D perhaps TRBD2 (5 bases). Germline V gene lookup returns CDR1 LGHNA and CDR2 YNFKEQ. The CDR3 extends over 14 amino acids. V dropped 4 bases and J dropped 0 bases, with 10 bases sitting between them. In DNA, the CDR3 is TGTGCCAGCAGCCCCTACCGGGGCTCCTACGAGCAGTACTTC. It encodes CASSPYRGSYEQYF.

In its sample, this clonotype ranks as medium-sized. This beta chain came through as a stray read in a library set up for alpha chains, and its size says little. The V gene is TRBV30, the J gene TRBJ2-7; unclear D gene. CDR1 and CDR2 (germline): GTSNPN, SVGIG (reference sequence). V was trimmed by 2 bases and J by 3 bases, leaving 14 bases between them. The CDR3 totals 14 residues. The DNA of the CDR3 is TGTGCCTGGAGTCTTGACACGAACCTCTACGAGCAGTACTTC. This encodes CAWSLDTNLYEQYF.

This clonotype was observed at least ten times. This beta chain was picked up by a library intended for alpha chains and is off target, so its count carries little meaning. The chain joins TRBV27 to TRBJ1-6; 8 bases match TRBD1. This CDR3 contains 15 residues. V trimming: 6 bases; J trimming: 4 bases; junction bases outside the gene matches: 5. CDR1 is MNHEY and CDR2 is SMNVEV in the germline V gene (reference sequence). In DNA form, the CDR3 reads TGTGCCAGCAGGACAGGGGATCCGTATAATTCACCCCTCCACTTT. Residues: CASRTGDPYNSPLHF.

By sample fraction, this clonotype is medium-sized. Since the library was made to target alpha chains, this beta chain is a stray read and its abundance is not meaningful. The chain uses TRBV5-4 and TRBJ2-3; 10 bases are shared with TRBD2. With V trimmed by 0 bases and J by 3 bases, 4 bases remained unmatched. The CDR3 is 16 amino acids. CDR1 and CDR2 from the germline V gene are SGHNT and YYREEE (reference sequence). CDR3 sequence: CASSLAPGLATDTQYF. CDR3 coding DNA: TGTGCCAGCAGCTTGGCCCCGGGACTAGCGACAGATACGCAGTATTTT.

This clonotype was seen ten or more times. This beta chain was picked up by a library intended for alpha chains and is off target, so its count carries little meaning. The chain joins TRBV9 to TRBJ2-3; 10 nucleotides align to TRBD2. CDR3 length: 16 residues. Germline CDR1 SGDLS, CDR2 YYNGEE. V lost 2 bases to trimming and J lost 2 bases; unmatched junction nucleotides: 5. The DNA of the CDR3 is TGTGCCAGCAGCGTCGGACTAGCGGCATACACAGATACGCAGTATTTT. As protein: CASSVGLAAYTDTQYF.

This clonotype was found many times. This beta chain appears as a stray read in a library generated for alpha chains; its size is not informative. The chain recombines TRBV7-9 with TRBJ2-7; maybe TRBD2 (6 bases). Per germline, CDR1 SEHNR and CDR2 FQNEAQ (reference sequence). The CDR3 has 16 residues. V was trimmed by 4 bases and J by 1 base, leaving 17 bases between them. Here the CDR3 DNA reads TGTGCCAGCAGCTGGTCCCCCGGGACTGGTTCCTACGAGCAGTACTTC. Protein sequence: CASSWSPGTGSYEQYF. The full variable domain, rest sourced from reference TRBV7-9 and TRBJ2-7, is DTGVSQNPRHKITKRGQNVTFRCDPISEHNRLYWYRQTLGQGPEFLTYFQNEAQLEKSRLLSDRFSAERPKGSFSTLEIQRTEQGDSAMYLCASSWSPGTGSYEQYFGPGTRLTVT.